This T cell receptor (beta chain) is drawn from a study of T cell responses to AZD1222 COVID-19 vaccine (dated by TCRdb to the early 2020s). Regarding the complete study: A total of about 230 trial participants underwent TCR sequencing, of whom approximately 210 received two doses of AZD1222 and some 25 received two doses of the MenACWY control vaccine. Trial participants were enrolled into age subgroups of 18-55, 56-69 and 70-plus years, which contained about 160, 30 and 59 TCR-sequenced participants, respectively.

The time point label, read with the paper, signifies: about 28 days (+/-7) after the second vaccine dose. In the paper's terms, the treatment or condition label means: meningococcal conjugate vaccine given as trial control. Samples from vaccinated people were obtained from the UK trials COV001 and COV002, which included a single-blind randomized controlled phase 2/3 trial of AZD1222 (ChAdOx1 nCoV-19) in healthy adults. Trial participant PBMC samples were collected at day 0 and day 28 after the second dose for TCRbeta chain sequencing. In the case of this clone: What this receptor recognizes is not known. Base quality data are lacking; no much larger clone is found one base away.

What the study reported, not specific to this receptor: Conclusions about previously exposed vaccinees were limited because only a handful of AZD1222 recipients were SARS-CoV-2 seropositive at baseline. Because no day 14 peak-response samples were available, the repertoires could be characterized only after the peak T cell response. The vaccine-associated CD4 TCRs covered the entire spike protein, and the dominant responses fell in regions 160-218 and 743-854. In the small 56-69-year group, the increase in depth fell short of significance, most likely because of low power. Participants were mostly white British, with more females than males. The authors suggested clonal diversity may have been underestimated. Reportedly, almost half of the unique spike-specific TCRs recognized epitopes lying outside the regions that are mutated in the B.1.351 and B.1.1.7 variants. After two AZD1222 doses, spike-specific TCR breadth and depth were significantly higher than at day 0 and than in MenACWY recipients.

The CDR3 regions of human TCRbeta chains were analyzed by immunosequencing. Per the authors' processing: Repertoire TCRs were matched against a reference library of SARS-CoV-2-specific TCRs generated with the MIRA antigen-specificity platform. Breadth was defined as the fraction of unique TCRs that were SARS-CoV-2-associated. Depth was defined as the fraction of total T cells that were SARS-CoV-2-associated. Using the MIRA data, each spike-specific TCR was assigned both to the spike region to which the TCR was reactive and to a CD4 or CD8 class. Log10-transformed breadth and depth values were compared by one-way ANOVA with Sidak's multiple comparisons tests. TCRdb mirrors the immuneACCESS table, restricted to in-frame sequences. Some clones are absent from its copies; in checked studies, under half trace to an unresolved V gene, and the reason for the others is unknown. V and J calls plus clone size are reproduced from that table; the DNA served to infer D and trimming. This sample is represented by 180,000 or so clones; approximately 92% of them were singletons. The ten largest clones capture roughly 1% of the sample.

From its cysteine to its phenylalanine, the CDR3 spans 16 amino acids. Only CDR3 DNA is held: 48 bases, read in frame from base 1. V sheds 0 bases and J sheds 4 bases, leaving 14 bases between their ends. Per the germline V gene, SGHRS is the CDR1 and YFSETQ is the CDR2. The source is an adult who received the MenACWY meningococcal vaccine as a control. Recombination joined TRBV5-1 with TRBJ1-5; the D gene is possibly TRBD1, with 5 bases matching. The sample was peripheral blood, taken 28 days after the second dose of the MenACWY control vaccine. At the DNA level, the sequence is TGCGCCAGCAGCTTGGTGGGGGGAAAAGGAAATCAGCCCCAGCATTTT. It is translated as CASSLVGGKGNQPQHF.